Here is one T cell receptor (beta chain) with its context. These data come from a study of cytomegalovirus exposure and HLA in healthy donors. Study-wide context: Unique TCRs from HLA-typed donors, around 79 million of them, were held in an early data release.

The PCR made use of 60 Vbeta and 13 Jbeta primers. Sequenced by immunoSEQ multiplex PCR; TCRdb stores in-frame clones only, minus some. The sample shows around 130,000 clones, roughly three fifths of them seen only once. The germline CDR1 and CDR2 sequences are GTSNPN and SVGIG (reference sequence). Trimming stripped 4 bases from V and 7 bases from J, with 17 bases between. This CDR3 is 15 amino acids long. Sequencing was carried out using PBMCs. The sequence derives from a young man in good health and CMV-seronegative. This rearrangement joins TRBV30 to TRBJ1-6, with D possibly being TRBD1 (6 bases). In DNA, the CDR3 is TGTGCCTGGATAGGGCTCGGACAGCGAAATTCACCCCTCCACTTT. It yields the protein CAWIGLGQRNSPLHF.